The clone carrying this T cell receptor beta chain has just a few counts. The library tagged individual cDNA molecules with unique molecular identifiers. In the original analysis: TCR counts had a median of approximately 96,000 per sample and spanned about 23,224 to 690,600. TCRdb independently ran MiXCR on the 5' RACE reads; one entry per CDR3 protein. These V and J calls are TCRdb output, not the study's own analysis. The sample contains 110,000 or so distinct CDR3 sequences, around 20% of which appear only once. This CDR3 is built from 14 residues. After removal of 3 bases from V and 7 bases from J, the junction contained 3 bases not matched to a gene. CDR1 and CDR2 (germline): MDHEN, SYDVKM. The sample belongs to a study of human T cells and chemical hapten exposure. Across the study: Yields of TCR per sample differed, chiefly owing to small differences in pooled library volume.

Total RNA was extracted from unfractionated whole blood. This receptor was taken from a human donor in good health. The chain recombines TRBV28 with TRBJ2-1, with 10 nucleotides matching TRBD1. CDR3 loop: CASSFWTGGNEQFF. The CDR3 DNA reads TGTGCCAGCAGTTTTTGGACAGGGGGGAATGAGCAGTTCTTC. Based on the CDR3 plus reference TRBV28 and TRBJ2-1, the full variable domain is DVKVTQSSRYLVKRTGEKVFLECVQDMDHENMFWYRQDPGLGLRLIYFSYDVKMKEKGDIPEGYSVSREKKERFSLILESASTNQTSMYLCASSFWTGGNEQFFGPGTRLTVL.